The 30 T cell receptor beta chains presented below share a single source sample, sequenced in a study of cytomegalovirus exposure and HLA in healthy donors. Vbeta (60) and Jbeta (13) primers were used in the PCR. Libraries were prepared by immunoSEQ multiplex PCR; TCRdb keeps only in-frame clonotypes and omits some of them. Here the sample spans more than 150,000 clones, approximately 83% being singletons. The source material was PBMCs. The receptors originated from a man between 18 and 29 years old in good health and CMV-seropositive.

This clone was observed a single time. The genes are TRBV29-1 and TRBJ2-3, with 7 bases identical to TRBD1. CDR1 is SQVTM and CDR2 is ANQGSEA in the germline V gene. The ends lost 1 base at V and 7 bases at J; junction bases unmatched: 5. There are 13 residues in the CDR3. The CDR3 protein is CSVEGGTANTQYF. CDR3 bases: TGCAGCGTTGAAGGGGGGACAGCCAATACGCAGTATTTT.

J is TRBJ2-3 and V is TRBV7-2, with 11 nucleotides matching TRBD2. The ends lost 6 bases at V and 7 bases at J; junction bases unmatched: 12. The CDR3 totals 16 residues. CDR1 is SGHTA, CDR2 FQGNSA, per germline. CDR3 DNA sequence: TGTGCCAGCAGTCAACGACTAGCGGGGAATCGGAATACGCAGTATTTT. This translates into CASSQRLAGNRNTQYF.

The chain is built from TRBV28 and TRBJ2-4; D may be TRBD2 (5 bases). The length of the CDR3 is 16 residues. CDR1 is MDHEN, CDR2 SYDVKM, per germline. V dropped 7 bases and J dropped 1 base, with 17 bases sitting between them. CDR3 DNA: TGTGCCAGCACACCTGGTCTGCCGGGGGCCAAAAACATTCAGTACTTC. It translates to CASTPGLPGAKNIQYF.

This clone occurred once. V is TRBV5-5 and J is TRBJ2-5; D unclear. The V gene's germline CDR1 is SGHKS and CDR2 YYEKEE (reference sequence). CDR3 length: 12 amino acids. With 2 bases removed from V and 5 bases from J, the gap between germline ends came to 7 bases. The CDR3 sequence is CASSLFLETQYF. The CDR3 DNA reads TGTGCCAGCAGCTTATTTCTGGAGACCCAGTACTTC.

The chain joins TRBV5-4 to TRBJ1-4; 7 positions agree with TRBD1. Germline V lookup: CDR1 SGHNT, CDR2 YYREEE (reference sequence). The CDR3 is 15 amino acids. V lost 3 bases, J lost 6 bases, and 8 bases stayed unmatched. This CDR3 is CASSSYRGGDEKLFF. The CDR3 DNA is TGTGCCAGCAGCTCTTACAGGGGCGGGGATGAAAAACTGTTTTTT.

This chain uses TRBV6-5 with TRBJ1-3, with TRBD1 identical over 7 bases. The germline V gene has CDR1 MNHEY and CDR2 SVGAGI. The CDR3 consists of 12 residues. Trimming cost V 5 bases and J 13 bases; bases outside gene matches: 8. The CDR3 region has the DNA TGTGCCAGCAGTCCCCGGACAGGTCGGATATATTTT. This gives the protein CASSPRTGRIYF.

This chain links TRBV6-5 with TRBJ2-1; 7 bases agree with TRBD1. CDR3 length: 15 residues. The ends lost 6 bases at V and 7 bases at J; junction bases unmatched: 12. Germline V gene sequence: CDR1 MNHEY, CDR2 SVGAGI. The CDR3 loop reads CASSLVSGTDNEQFF. The CDR3 nucleotides are TGTGCCAGCAGCCTGGTGTCCGGGACAGATAATGAGCAGTTCTTC.

The V call is TRBV7-9, the J call TRBJ2-7; D is possibly TRBD2 (7 bases). The CDR3 length is 15 residues. Trimming left V 5 bases short and J 3 bases short, with 17 bases between. The V gene's germline CDR1 is SEHNR and CDR2 FQNEAQ (reference sequence). The CDR3 spells CASSGGGAPNYEQYF. CDR3 DNA: TGTGCCAGCAGCGGAGGGGGGGCCCCGAACTACGAGCAGTACTTC.

The gene calls are TRBV6-5 and TRBJ2-1; 9 nucleotides line up with TRBD2. CDR1 MNHEY and CDR2 SVGAGI come from the germline V gene. The CDR3 has 14 amino acids. Losses at the gene ends were 8 bases for V and 3 bases for J; bases not matched to a gene: 5. The CDR3 DNA reads TGTGCCAGCCGCGGGGGGGCCCTCTACAATGAGCAGTTCTTC. This translates into CASRGGALYNEQFF.

The chain joins TRBV9 to TRBJ2-7; TRBD1 is a possible D gene (6 bases). The CDR3 contains 14 residues. The V end lost 0 bases, the J end lost 4 bases, and 11 bases lay between the germline ends. Germline V gives CDR1 SGDLS, CDR2 YYNGEE. CDR3 sequence: CASSVGAGVYEQYF. The CDR3 DNA is TGTGCCAGCAGCGTAGGAGCAGGGGTGTACGAGCAGTACTTC.

The rearrangement links TRBV2 to TRBJ1-3; D may be TRBD1 (6 bases). Germline CDR1 is SNHLY and CDR2 is FYNNEI. The CDR3 covers 22 residues. V was trimmed by 0 bases and J by 0 bases, leaving 27 bases between them. Written as DNA, the CDR3 is TGTGCCAGCAGTGAAGCTAGGTGGGGGTCCTCAACAGGGTCCAGCTCTGGAAACACCATATATTTT. Translating it yields CASSEARWGSSTGSSSGNTIYF.

This clone was seen more than once but under ten times. CDR3 DNA sequence: TGTGCCAGTAAGGGGTTCTCGAACACTGAAGCTTTCTTT. Translated: CASKGFSNTEAFF. V is TRBV19 and J is TRBJ1-1, with D tentatively TRBD1 (5 bases). Germline V lookup: CDR1 LNHDA, CDR2 SQIVND (reference sequence). The CDR3 loop spans 13 amino acids. V lost 7 bases and J lost 1, with 10 bases in between.

The V and J genes are TRBV9 and TRBJ2-7; D possibly corresponds to TRBD2 (5 bases). V lost 3 bases and J lost 0, with 13 bases in between. CDR3 length: 15 residues. From germline, CDR1 is SGDLS and CDR2 YYNGEE. The chain's CDR3 is CASSAGLTRSYEQYF. As DNA, the CDR3 is TGTGCCAGCAGCGCCGGACTGACCCGCTCCTACGAGCAGTACTTC.

V and J are TRBV19 and TRBJ1-4; the D gene is possibly TRBD1 (5 bases). This CDR3 has 15 amino acids. V dropped 7 bases and J dropped 2 bases, with 14 bases sitting between them. Looked up from germline, CDR1 is LNHDA and CDR2 is SQIVND (reference sequence). The CDR3, as DNA: TGTGCCAGTACCATTACAGGTTCTACTAATGAAAAACTGTTTTTT. Its protein product is CASTITGSTNEKLFF.

V and J are TRBV29-1 and TRBJ1-5, with TRBD1 matching over 7 bases. CDR3 length: 14 amino acids. Germline V gene data show CDR1 as SQVTM and CDR2 as ANQGSEA. The V gene end was trimmed by 6 bases and the J gene end by 1 base; junction bases not matched to a gene: 6. The CDR3 reads CSVSGGTSNQPQHF. In DNA form, the CDR3 reads TGCAGCGTCTCAGGGGGTACGAGCAATCAGCCCCAGCATTTT. Complete variable domain (other parts from reference TRBV29-1 and TRBJ1-5): SAVISQKPSRDICQRGTSLTIQCQVDSQVTMMFWYRQQPGQSLTLIATANQGSEATYESGFVIDKFPISRPNLTFSTLTVSNMSPEDSSIYLCSVSGGTSNQPQHFGDGTRLSIL.

V usage is TRBV11-2 and J usage is TRBJ1-6, with D perhaps TRBD1 (6 bases). The CDR3 covers 15 residues. The germline CDR1 and CDR2 sequences are SGHAT and FQNNGV. Trimming pared 1 base from V and 12 bases from J, leaving 16 bases between. Written as DNA, the CDR3 is TGTGCCAGCAGCTTAGTCAGGGGACACTCTCGACCCCTCCACTTT. Translation gives CASSLVRGHSRPLHF.

V usage is TRBV19 and J usage is TRBJ1-2; no clear D gene. Germline V lookup: CDR1 LNHDA, CDR2 SQIVND (reference sequence). The V end lost 0 bases, the J end lost 4 bases, and 9 bases lay between the germline ends. This CDR3 spans 14 amino acids. CDR3 protein: CASSIDQRTYGYTF. The CDR3 DNA reads TGTGCCAGTAGTATAGATCAGCGTACCTATGGCTACACCTTC.

This clone was seen more than once but under ten times. This chain connects TRBV5-1 to TRBJ1-1; D possibly corresponds to TRBD1 (5 bases). The CDR3 is 14 residues long. Germline V gives CDR1 SGHRS, CDR2 YFSETQ. Deletions cut 0 bases from V and 3 bases from J, with 9 bases between. The CDR3 protein is CASSLGGRDTEAFF. The CDR3 DNA is TGCGCCAGCAGCTTGGGGGGCAGGGACACTGAAGCTTTCTTT.

The genes are TRBV5-4 and TRBJ1-1; tentative D call: TRBD1 (6 bases). Trimming shortened V by 1 base and J by 2 bases, and 18 bases separated the two germline ends. This CDR3 is 17 amino acids long. Germline lookup yields CDR1 SGHNT and CDR2 YYREEE (reference sequence). CDR3 protein: CASSLNREVSPNTEAFF. The CDR3 DNA reads as TGTGCCAGCAGCTTGAACAGGGAAGTAAGTCCAAACACTGAAGCTTTCTTT.

The CDR3 here is CASSPDRAGSYEQYF. CDR3 sequence (DNA): TGTGCCAGCAGTCCCGACAGGGCGGGCTCCTACGAGCAGTACTTC. The rearrangement links TRBV7-2 to TRBJ2-7; 7 bases map to TRBD1. The CDR3 has 15 amino acids. V lost 6 bases to trimming and J lost 0 bases; unmatched junction nucleotides: 8. Germline assignment: CDR1 SGHTA and CDR2 FQGNSA. The full variable domain, its missing parts supplied by reference TRBV7-2 and TRBJ2-7, is GAGVSQSPSNKVTEKGKDVELRCDPISGHTALYWYRQSLGQGLEFLIYFQGNSAPDKSGLPSDRFSAERTGGSVSTLTIQRTQQEDSAVYLCASSPDRAGSYEQYFGPGTRLTVT.

The J gene is TRBJ2-3, the V gene TRBV7-9; 8 positions agree with TRBD1. The trim removed 4 bases at V and 2 bases at J, leaving 5 bases unmatched. Germline V gene data show CDR1 as SEHNR and CDR2 as FQNEAQ (reference sequence). This CDR3 spans 15 amino acids. The CDR3 sequence is CASSSDRGYTDTQYF. In DNA, the CDR3 is TGTGCCAGCAGCTCTGACAGGGGATACACAGATACGCAGTATTTT.

The chain carries TRBV29-1 and TRBJ1-1; 9 bases fit TRBD1. The CDR3 is 15 amino acids. Germline V gene sequence: CDR1 SQVTM, CDR2 ANQGSEA. J lost 4 bases, V lost 3 bases, and 9 bases had no gene match. The CDR3 DNA is TGCAGCGTTGAGGCACACGGGACAGGGTTCACTGAAGCTTTCTTT. This translates into CSVEAHGTGFTEAFF.

The V and J genes are TRBV18 and TRBJ1-3, with 8 bases that match TRBD1. Trimming took 5 bases from V and 8 from J; bases not matched to a gene: 11. This CDR3 contains 15 residues. Germline values: CDR1 KGHSH, CDR2 LQKENI. Written as DNA, the CDR3 is TGTGCCAGCTCAGCAGGGACAGGTGGCCCGGACACCATATATTTT. Translating gives CASSAGTGGPDTIYF.

The chain couples TRBV7-2 to TRBJ1-1; 8 positions match TRBD1. Looked up from germline, CDR1 is SGHTA and CDR2 is FQGNSA. The CDR3 has 14 amino acids. Germline trimming cut 4 bases from V and 1 base from J; bases unmatched to any gene: 2. In DNA, the CDR3 is TGTGCCAGCAGCTCCAGGGGGCGGAACACTGAAGCTTTCTTT. It specifies CASSSRGRNTEAFF. Full variable domain (rest looked up from reference TRBV7-2 and TRBJ1-1): GAGVSQSPSNKVTEKGKDVELRCDPISGHTALYWYRQSLGQGLEFLIYFQGNSAPDKSGLPSDRFSAERTGGSVSTLTIQRTQQEDSAVYLCASSSRGRNTEAFFGQGTRLTVV.

This chain joins TRBV30 and TRBJ2-7; 7 bases are a match to TRBD1. CDR1 GTSNPN and CDR2 SVGIG come from the germline V gene (reference sequence). The CDR3 sequence is 14 residues long. Unmatched junction bases numbered 5, after V lost 0 bases and J lost 3 bases. The CDR3 here is CAWSVTGSVYEQYF. CDR3 DNA sequence: TGTGCCTGGAGTGTGACAGGGAGTGTCTACGAGCAGTACTTC.

The V and J genes are TRBV15 and TRBJ2-3, with TRBD2 matching 10 bases. The CDR3 runs to 15 residues. V lost 6 bases to trimming and J lost 5 bases; unmatched junction nucleotides: 8. CDR1 LNHNV and CDR2 YYDKDF come from the germline V gene (reference sequence). CDR3 nucleotide sequence: TGTGCCACCAGGTCCAGCGGGGGGGCTGGAGATACGCAGTATTTT. Amino acid sequence: CATRSSGGAGDTQYF.

The chain links TRBV4-1 to TRBJ2-3, with D unclear. V lost 4 bases, J lost 5 bases, and 10 bases lay in between. Germline CDR1 is MGHRA and CDR2 is YSYEKL. CDR3 size: 13 residues. In DNA form, the CDR3 reads TGCGCCAGCAGCCCATCAGTGGTAGATACGCAGTATTTT. It codes for CASSPSVVDTQYF.

The chain is built from TRBV27 and TRBJ1-6; 7 bases agree with TRBD1. CDR1 is MNHEY and CDR2 is SMNVEV in the germline V gene (reference sequence). With 5 bases clipped from V and 0 bases from J, the junction kept 4 bases outside the gene matches. This CDR3 is 16 amino acids long. Here the CDR3 reads CASSVEGASYNSPLHF. The CDR3 DNA sequence: TGTGCCAGCAGTGTTGAGGGGGCCTCCTATAATTCACCCCTCCACTTT.

This rearrangement joins TRBV5-1 to TRBJ2-1; 7 bases align to TRBD2. The CDR3 extends over 17 amino acids. V lost 3 bases, J lost 5 bases, and 14 bases stayed unmatched. Germline-derived CDR1 and CDR2 are SGHRS and YFSETQ. Written as DNA, the CDR3 is TGCGCCAGCAGCTCCCCGGGGAGGGACGGAAGAAACAATGAGCAGTTCTTC. Translating it yields CASSSPGRDGRNNEQFF.

This clone was picked up a small number of times. V is TRBV19 and J is TRBJ1-5; 7 bases map to TRBD1. Germline values: CDR1 LNHDA, CDR2 SQIVND (reference sequence). Germline trimming cut 4 bases from V and 4 bases from J; bases unmatched to any gene: 4. The CDR3 contains 14 residues. The CDR3 sequence: CASSTRGSNQPQHF. The CDR3 nucleotides are TGTGCCAGTAGTACCAGGGGGTCTAATCAGCCCCAGCATTTT.